This is a list of T cell receptor beta chains from one sample in a study of T cell responses to AZD1222 COVID-19 vaccine. Generated by immunoSEQ multiplex PCR, the TCRdb table keeps only in-frame clones and is missing some. The sample consists of around 100,000 clones, around 90% of them appearing once. This specimen was peripheral blood, taken 28 days after the second AZD1222 dose. These TCRs come from an adult who received the AZD1222 COVID-19 vaccine. The CDR3 runs from the conserved cysteine through the conserved F or W. The order of the fields is V gene, D gene, J gene, clone size, CDR3 protein, CDR3 DNA. D genes are given only for firm matches. Where a row states a size, it is once, few, many or the class of an expanded clone; other rows omit it.

TRBV7-9	NA	TRBJ1-1	NA	CASSFSQNTEAFF	TGTGCCAGCAGCTTTTCCCAGAACACTGAAGCTTTCTTT
TRBV28	NA	TRBJ1-2	NA	CASSSAGEKYGYTF	TGTGCCAGCAGTTCTGCCGGGGAGAAGTATGGCTACACCTTC
TRBV7-8	NA	TRBJ1-1	NA	CASSAYRASEAFF	TGTGCCAGCAGCGCATACAGGGCGTCTGAAGCTTTCTTT
TRBV7-9	NA	TRBJ1-1	NA	CASSRAVGGVNTEAFF	TGTGCCAGCAGTCGCGCTGTAGGAGGAGTGAACACTGAAGCTTTCTTT
TRBV19	TRBD2	TRBJ2-3	NA	CASRLAGAPDTQYF	TGTGCCAGCCGACTAGCGGGAGCCCCAGATACGCAGTATTTT
TRBV18	NA	TRBJ1-2	once	CASSPDSNYGYTF	TGTGCCAGCTCGCCGGACAGTAACTATGGCTACACCTTC
TRBV5-1	TRBD1	TRBJ1-1	NA	CASSLKGQGGTEAFF	TGCGCCAGCAGCTTGAAGGGACAGGGGGGCACTGAAGCTTTCTTT
TRBV7-9	TRBD2	TRBJ2-5	NA	CASSFGTSGQETQYF	TGTGCCAGCAGCTTCGGGACTAGCGGACAAGAGACCCAGTACTTC
TRBV6-5	NA	TRBJ2-5	NA	CASSYSLQETQYF	TGTGCCAGCAGTTACTCGCTTCAAGAGACCCAGTACTTC
TRBV5-1	TRBD1	TRBJ1-2	NA	CASSAGQGNHYGYTF	TGCGCCAGCAGCGCAGGACAGGGAAATCATTATGGCTACACCTTC
TRBV24-1	TRBD1	TRBJ2-3	few	CATSDTGGTDTQYF	TGTGCCACCAGTGATACAGGGGGTACAGATACGCAGTATTTT
TRBV29-1	NA	TRBJ1-2	NA	CSSGQSNYGYTF	TGCAGCTCCGGACAGTCTAACTATGGCTACACCTTC
TRBV3-1/TRBV3-2	NA	TRBJ1-2	once	CASSQDRLTAYYGYTF	TGTGCCAGCAGCCAAGATCGGTTGACAGCCTACTATGGCTACACCTTC
TRBV4-1	TRBD2	TRBJ2-3	NA	CASAAGGDTDTQYF	TGCGCCAGCGCCGCCGGGGGGGACACAGATACGCAGTATTTT
TRBV18	NA	TRBJ1-5	NA	CASSQGNRDQPQHF	TGTGCCAGCTCACAGGGGAATCGGGATCAGCCCCAGCATTTT
TRBV9	TRBD2	TRBJ2-7	few	CASSVVAGAYEQYF	TGTGCCAGCAGCGTAGTAGCGGGGGCCTACGAGCAGTACTTC
TRBV18	NA	TRBJ2-6	NA	CASSPPQAPGANVLTF	TGTGCCAGCTCACCACCTCAGGCCCCTGGGGCCAACGTCCTGACTTTC
TRBV27	TRBD2	TRBJ2-1	NA	CASSRTPGLAGGPSFNEQFF	TGTGCCAGCAGTCGAACTCCGGGACTAGCGGGAGGGCCTTCGTTCAATGAGCAGTTCTTC
TRBV15	NA	TRBJ1-5	NA	CATSRGAEAQPQHF	TGTGCCACCAGCAGAGGAGCGGAGGCTCAGCCCCAGCATTTT
TRBV7-3	TRBD1	TRBJ1-2	NA	CASSPDRNYGYTF	TGTGCCAGCAGCCCGGACAGGAACTATGGCTACACCTTC
TRBV18	TRBD2	TRBJ2-7	NA	CASSKLAGFEYEQYF	TGTGCCAGCTCAAAACTAGCGGGCTTCGAGTACGAGCAGTACTTC
TRBV29-1	TRBD2	TRBJ2-3	NA	CSVDGLAESTDTQYF	TGCAGCGTTGACGGACTAGCGGAAAGCACAGATACGCAGTATTTT
TRBV13	NA	TRBJ1-2	NA	CASRAQGAYGYTF	TGTGCCAGCAGGGCTCAGGGCGCCTATGGCTACACCTTC
TRBV10-1	TRBD2	TRBJ2-3	NA	CASSESAGGTDTQYF	TGCGCCAGCAGTGAGTCGGCGGGAGGGACAGATACGCAGTATTTT
TRBV30	NA	TRBJ2-1	NA	CAWDVGSKKQFF	TGTGCCTGGGATGTCGGTAGCAAAAAGCAGTTCTTC
TRBV4-3	NA	TRBJ2-7	NA	CASSQDRGSVEEQYF	TGCGCCAGCAGCCAAGACAGGGGCTCGGTAGAGGAGCAGTACTTC
TRBV19	NA	TRBJ1-1	NA	CASSIGNSGNTEAFF	TGTGCCAGTAGTATAGGAAATTCGGGGAACACTGAAGCTTTCTTT
TRBV19	TRBD1	TRBJ1-3	NA	CASQNQWSGQKKSGNTIYF	TGTGCCAGCCAAAATCAATGGTCGGGACAGAAAAAATCTGGAAACACCATATATTTT
TRBV9	TRBD2	TRBJ2-1	NA	CASSVLGLAGEQFF	TGTGCCAGCAGCGTACTGGGACTAGCGGGAGAGCAGTTCTTC
TRBV19	NA	TRBJ1-5	NA	CAGGGTTNNQPQHF	TGTGCCGGCGGTGGAACCACCAACAATCAGCCCCAGCATTTT
TRBV6-1	NA	TRBJ2-6	NA	CASSEAIWFSGANVLTF	TGTGCCAGCAGTGAAGCGATTTGGTTCTCTGGGGCCAACGTCCTGACTTTC
TRBV28	NA	TRBJ1-2	NA	CASSLVGGTNYGYTF	TGTGCCAGCAGTTTAGTGGGGGGAACTAACTATGGCTACACCTTC
TRBV28	TRBD2	TRBJ2-7	NA	CASSFSAGPYEQYF	TGTGCCAGCAGTTTCTCAGCGGGACCCTACGAGCAGTACTTC
TRBV15	TRBD1	TRBJ2-1	NA	CATRAGTGLLNEQFF	TGTGCCACCCGAGCCGGGACAGGGCTGTTGAATGAGCAGTTCTTC
TRBV19	TRBD2	TRBJ2-7	NA	CASSPSRGAYEQYF	TGTGCCAGTAGTCCATCACGGGGGGCCTACGAGCAGTACTTC
TRBV19	NA	TRBJ1-1	NA	CASSATRLNTEAFF	TGTGCCAGTAGTGCTACTAGGTTGAACACTGAAGCTTTCTTT
TRBV5-1	TRBD1	TRBJ2-7	few	CASSLEQGAYEQYF	TGCGCCAGCAGCTTGGAACAGGGGGCTTACGAGCAGTACTTC
TRBV18	TRBD1	TRBJ1-2	NA	CASSRQGPEFLANYGYTF	TGTGCCAGCTCCCGACAGGGGCCGGAATTTTTAGCTAACTATGGCTACACCTTC
TRBV6-5	NA	TRBJ1-2	once	CASSPEGPRLGYTF	TGTGCCAGCAGTCCAGAGGGACCGCGCTTGGGCTACACCTTC
TRBV27	TRBD2	TRBJ2-7	NA	CASSFNSGRAREQYF	TGTGCCAGCAGTTTCAATAGCGGGAGAGCGAGGGAGCAGTACTTC
TRBV6-5	TRBD1	TRBJ1-2	NA	CASKRTGTYGYTF	TGTGCCAGCAAAAGGACAGGGACTTATGGCTACACCTTC
TRBV4-2	NA	TRBJ2-3	NA	CASSQEVAAAAEVQYF	TGTGCCAGCAGCCAAGAGGTCGCAGCTGCGGCTGAGGTGCAGTATTTT
TRBV24-1	NA	TRBJ2-1	NA	CATSDLRSPEGNEQFF	TGTGCCACCAGTGATTTGAGGTCCCCTGAGGGCAATGAGCAGTTCTTC
TRBV30	TRBD2	TRBJ2-7	NA	CAWSRRLAGGPGEQYF	TGTGCCTGGAGCCGACGACTAGCGGGAGGGCCGGGGGAGCAGTACTTC
TRBV28	NA	TRBJ2-3	NA	CASSFIIRADTQYF	TGTGCCAGCAGTTTTATTATCAGGGCAGATACGCAGTATTTT
TRBV4-1	NA	TRBJ2-1	NA	CASSQRGTSYNEQFF	TGCGCCAGCAGCCAACGGGGCACCTCCTACAATGAGCAGTTCTTC
TRBV11-2	NA	TRBJ2-3	NA	CASSLAVDTQYF	TGTGCCAGCAGCTTAGCGGTTGATACGCAGTATTTT